The next 27 T cell receptor beta chains were all read from a single sample in a study of T cells after yellow fever vaccination. TCRdb re-derived calls from the 5' RACE reads in MiXCR, one entry per CDR3 protein. The sample lists fewer than 500,000 distinct CDR3 sequences; roughly a sixth were seen once. The source was PBMCs, collected before the yellow fever booster vaccination. The receptors shown here come from a man aged 18 to 29 who received the YFV17D yellow fever vaccine.

This clonotype was counted a few times. The chain has TRBV5-6 and TRBJ2-1; TRBD1 aligns across 7 bases. CDR1 SGHDT and CDR2 YYEEEE come from the germline V gene. This CDR3 is built from 11 residues. Trimming cost V 5 bases and J 10 bases; bases outside gene matches: 3. The CDR3 protein is CASSWDSEQFF. The CDR3 DNA reads as TGTGCCAGCAGTTGGGACAGCGAGCAGTTCTTC.

This clonotype was picked up many times. This chain uses TRBV4-3 with TRBJ1-6; D unclear. The CDR3 covers 13 residues. Germline assignment: CDR1 LGHNA and CDR2 YSLEER. V lost 4 bases to trimming and J lost 7 bases, with 8 bases between them. The CDR3 reads CASSLKQNSPLHF. The CDR3 DNA follows: TGCGCCAGCAGCCTTAAACAGAATTCACCCCTCCACTTT.

This clonotype turned up a few times. This chain uses TRBV10-3 with TRBJ1-4, with unresolved D. V lost 5 bases to trimming and J lost 7 bases, with 17 bases between them. The CDR3 covers 15 residues. Germline V gene sequence: CDR1 ENHRY, CDR2 SYGVKD. The CDR3 DNA follows: TGTGCCATCAGTAACGTAAATGAGGGTGGTGAAAAACTGTTTTTT. Translating it yields CAISNVNEGGEKLFF.

V and J are TRBV6-5 and TRBJ1-2; tentatively, D is TRBD1 (6 bases). The germline CDR1 and CDR2 sequences are MNHEY and SVGAGI. The V and J ends lost 6 bases and 7 bases respectively, with 12 bases between them. The CDR3 is 12 residues long. CDR3 nucleotides: TGTGCCAGCAGAGACAGACAGGCTGGCTACACCTTC. This translates into CASRDRQAGYTF.

In its sample, this clonotype was seen a few times. CDR3 nucleotide sequence: TGTGCCACCAGCAGGCCGGGACAGCCGTATGGCTACACCTTC. Its protein is CATSRPGQPYGYTF. The chain employs TRBV15 and TRBJ1-2, with TRBD1 identical over 7 bases. CDR3 length: 14 amino acids. Germline V gene lookup returns CDR1 LNHNV and CDR2 YYDKDF (reference sequence). The J segment lost 5 bases and the V segment lost 3 bases, leaving 6 bases of the junction unmatched.

The rearrangement uses TRBV4-2 and TRBJ2-3; weak D call: TRBD2 (5 bases). Trimming pared 0 bases from V and 3 bases from J, leaving 10 bases between. CDR1 and CDR2 (germline): LGHNA, YNFKEQ. This CDR3 is built from 15 residues. CDR3 sequence: CASSQDTAGTDTQYF. As DNA, the CDR3 is TGTGCCAGCAGCCAAGATACTGCGGGTACAGATACGCAGTATTTT.

The V gene is TRBV20-1, the J gene TRBJ1-2; D is unclear. V was trimmed by 4 bases and J by 1 base, leaving 13 bases between them. Germline assignment: CDR1 DFQATT and CDR2 SNEGSKA (reference sequence). This CDR3 has 14 amino acids. CDR3 protein: CSANRRGLNYGYTF. The CDR3 nucleotides are TGCAGTGCTAATCGTAGAGGTCTTAACTATGGCTACACCTTC.

The rearrangement uses TRBV11-2 and TRBJ1-1; possibly TRBD1 for D (6 bases). The CDR3 loop spans 14 amino acids. Germline V gene data show CDR1 as SGHAT and CDR2 as FQNNGV. The germline V and J ends were trimmed by 5 bases and 4 bases, with 14 bases remaining between them. The CDR3 DNA is TGTGCCAGCAGCCAAGACAGGTTGGCCACTGAAGCTTTCTTT. It codes for CASSQDRLATEAFF.

This clonotype was counted a few times. The chain has TRBV6-5 and TRBJ1-6; D is perhaps TRBD1 (6 bases). The CDR3 covers 15 residues. CDR1 is MNHEY, CDR2 SVGAGI, per germline. Deletions cut 5 bases from V and 14 bases from J, with 22 bases between. The CDR3 sequence is CASSALTGRQHALHF. The CDR3 bases are TGTGCCAGCAGTGCCCTGACAGGTCGCCAACATGCCCTCCACTTT.

In DNA form, the CDR3 reads TGCAGTGCTAGGTTGGGCGGGGGGGAGACCCAGTACTTC. It encodes CSARLGGGETQYF. V and J are TRBV20-1 and TRBJ2-5; TRBD2 matches at 8 bases. CDR3 length: 13 residues. Germline V lookup: CDR1 DFQATT, CDR2 SNEGSKA (reference sequence). Losses at the gene ends were 3 bases for V and 5 bases for J; bases not matched to a gene: 5.

The chain employs TRBV6-2 or TRBV6-3 and TRBJ2-1, with 8 bases that match TRBD2. This CDR3 has 14 residues. Germline-derived CDR1 and CDR2 are MNHEY and SVGEGT. The J segment lost 1 base and the V segment lost 10 bases, leaving 6 bases of the junction unmatched. The CDR3: CAIRRGGSYNEQFF. The CDR3 DNA reads TGTGCCATCAGACGGGGGGGATCCTACAATGAGCAGTTCTTC.

In this sample, this clonotype turned up a few times. The rearrangement uses TRBV29-1 and TRBJ2-3; 7 bases match TRBD1. Trimming cost V 6 bases and J 1 base; bases outside gene matches: 1. Germline-derived CDR1 and CDR2 are SQVTM and ANQGSEA. There are 12 residues in the CDR3. CDR3 protein: CSVGTGTDTQYF. The CDR3 DNA follows: TGCAGCGTGGGGACAGGCACAGATACGCAGTATTTT.

This sequence joins TRBV24-1 and TRBJ2-5; TRBD2 agrees at 9 bases. This CDR3 has 15 residues. With V trimmed by 3 bases and J by 5 bases, 6 bases remained unmatched. Germline CDR1 reads KGHDR; CDR2 reads SFDVKD. DNA of the CDR3: TGTGCCACCAGTGATCCACAGGCGGGGGGGGAGACCCAGTACTTC. Translating gives CATSDPQAGGETQYF.

This rearrangement joins TRBV28 to TRBJ1-6; D remains ambiguous. The CDR3 extends over 14 amino acids. Germline V lookup: CDR1 MDHEN, CDR2 SYDVKM. The V end lost 6 bases, the J end lost 4 bases, and 10 bases lay between the germline ends. The CDR3, as DNA: TGTGCCAGCAGAGCCCCAGGTTATAATTCACCCCTCCACTTT. Translating it yields CASRAPGYNSPLHF.

The chain employs TRBV6-1 and TRBJ2-3, with 13 bases lining up with TRBD2. The CDR3 has 16 amino acids. Trimming took 6 bases from V and 1 from J; bases not matched to a gene: 4. Germline values: CDR1 MNHNS, CDR2 SASEGT. CDR3 bases: TGTGCCAGCAGAGCCGGACTAGCGGGGGGCACAGATACGCAGTATTTT. Protein: CASRAGLAGGTDTQYF.

This clonotype was detected a few times. The gene calls are TRBV12-3 or TRBV12-4 and TRBJ2-7; TRBD1 matches at 10 bases. The V gene end was trimmed by 5 bases and the J gene end by 6 bases; junction bases not matched to a gene: 7. The CDR3 is made up of 14 amino acids. The CDR3 loop reads CASSAGTGVVEQYF. The CDR3 DNA reads TGTGCCAGCAGTGCCGGGACAGGGGTTGTCGAGCAGTACTTC.

V is TRBV6-2 or TRBV6-3 and J is TRBJ2-2; TRBD1 agrees at 11 bases. Per germline, CDR1 MNHEY and CDR2 SVGEGT. V dropped 4 bases and J dropped 5; count of bases not matched to a gene: 9. The CDR3 sequence is 17 residues long. For the CDR3, the DNA is TGTGCCAGCAGTTTCAACCCCGGGACAGGGGGAACCGGGGAGCTGTTTTTT. Its protein product is CASSFNPGTGGTGELFF.

The J gene is TRBJ1-3, the V gene TRBV4-3; D may be TRBD1 (5 bases). V lost 4 bases and J lost 1, with 11 bases in between. The germline V gene has CDR1 LGHNA and CDR2 YSLEER. This CDR3 region has 15 residues. CDR3 loop: CASSPDGASGNTIYF. CDR3 nucleotides: TGCGCCAGCAGCCCGGACGGGGCTTCTGGAAACACCATATATTTT.

This clonotype was counted between two and nine times. V is TRBV4-1 and J is TRBJ2-1; D is possibly TRBD2 (5 bases). The germline V and J ends were trimmed by 0 bases and 8 bases, with 11 bases remaining between them. CDR1 and CDR2 (germline): MGHRA, YSYEKL. The CDR3 consists of 14 residues. The CDR3 DNA reads as TGCGCCAGCAGCCAAGATGCTAGCTTCGATGAGCAGTTCTTC. It encodes CASSQDASFDEQFF.

Many counts were recorded for this clonotype. The rearrangement links TRBV9 to TRBJ2-7, with TRBD1 identical over 7 bases. Germline trimming cut 0 bases from V and 7 bases from J; bases unmatched to any gene: 7. The CDR3 spans 14 residues. CDR1 is SGDLS and CDR2 is YYNGEE in the germline V gene. The CDR3 nucleotides are TGTGCCAGCAGCGTAGGCAGGGGGACGGTAGAGCAGTACGTC. Its protein product is CASSVGRGTVEQYV.

The rearrangement links TRBV12-3 or TRBV12-4 to TRBJ1-1, with 10 bases identical to TRBD1. V was pared by 9 bases and J by 4 bases, with 8 bases of the junction left unmatched. The CDR3 contains 14 residues. CDR3 bases: TGTGCCAGTTCACGGACAGGGGGGCTCACTGAAGCTTTCTTT. The encoded protein is CASSRTGGLTEAFF.

This clonotype appeared many times. The chain uses TRBV20-1 and TRBJ1-2; D is unclear. V shed 1 base and J shed 2 bases, with 5 bases lying between them. Germline V CDR1 and CDR2: DFQATT, SNEGSKA (reference sequence). CDR3 length equals 12 residues. In DNA, the CDR3 is TGCAGTGCTAGAGTACAGAACTATGGCTACACCTTC. Its protein is CSARVQNYGYTF.

J is TRBJ1-4 and V is TRBV12-3 or TRBV12-4, with TRBD1 as a possible D gene (6 bases). The CDR3 has 13 residues. Deletions cut 6 bases from V and 6 bases from J, with 11 bases between. The CDR3, as DNA: TGTGCCAGCAGCCGTCAGGGGCATGAAAAACTGTTTTTT. Amino acid sequence: CASSRQGHEKLFF.

The gene calls are TRBV5-1 and TRBJ2-2; the D is unclear. The V end lost 0 bases, the J end lost 0 bases, and 9 bases lay between the germline ends. The CDR3 runs to 16 residues. From germline, CDR1 is SGHRS and CDR2 YFSETQ. The CDR3 protein is CASSLGWDPNTGELFF. The CDR3 coding sequence is TGCGCCAGCAGCTTGGGATGGGATCCGAACACCGGGGAGCTGTTTTTT.

This clonotype was counted only a few times. This chain uses TRBV6-2 or TRBV6-3 with TRBJ1-4, with D possibly matching TRBD1 (6 bases). V lost 2 bases, J lost 5 bases, and 18 bases lay in between. CDR3 length: 17 amino acids. In germline, CDR1 is MNHEY, CDR2 SVGEGT. The CDR3 bases are TGTGCCAGCAGTTACCGAGGAGAAGGGGGAAGAAATGAAAAACTGTTTTTT. Translating gives CASSYRGEGGRNEKLFF.

The rearrangement uses TRBV3-1 and TRBJ1-4, with 9 bases identical to TRBD1. The CDR3 is 16 amino acids. The germline V gene encodes CDR1 LGHDT and CDR2 YNNKEL (reference sequence). Germline trimming cut 1 base from V and 4 bases from J; bases unmatched to any gene: 4. CDR3 bases: TGTGCCAGCAGCCAAGGCCAGGGACAGGGTAATGAAAAACTGTTTTTT. This translates into CASSQGQGQGNEKLFF. Full variable domain (missing parts from reference TRBV3-1 and TRBJ1-4): DTAVSQTPKYLVTQMGNDKSIKCEQNLGHDTMYWYKQDSKKFLKIMFSYNNKELIINETVPNRFSPKSPDKAHLNLHINSLELGDSAVYFCASSQGQGQGNEKLFFGSGTQLSVL.

The chain links TRBV29-1 to TRBJ2-5; 7 nucleotides line up with TRBD1. Germline V gives CDR1 SQVTM, CDR2 ANQGSEA. V lost 8 bases, J lost 7 bases, and 7 bases stayed unmatched. The CDR3 contains 11 residues. The CDR3 reads CSSHRGPTQYF. As DNA, the CDR3 is TGCAGCTCCCACAGGGGACCGACCCAGTACTTC.